This TCR beta chain was found in a study of blood T cell repertoires in COVID-19. Turning to the study itself: COVID-19 samples collected from the United States, Italy and Spain covered acute and convalescent phases.

With V trimmed by 5 bases and J by 10 bases, 9 bases remained unmatched. The CDR3 contains 16 residues. Germline V CDR1 and CDR2: SEHNR, FQNEAQ (reference sequence). The table came from immunoSEQ multiplex PCR; TCRdb's copy has only in-frame clones and leaves some out. The sample lists some 490,000 clones, approximately 91% occurring once. The chain has TRBV7-9 and TRBJ1-6; 12 positions match TRBD1. This TCR derives from a woman between 55 and 75 years old who had recovered from COVID-19. The source material was PBMCs or T cells enriched from blood (not recorded which). CDR3 in DNA: TGTGCCAGCAGCCCGGGACAGGGGGCAAGAAAATCACCCCTCCACTTT. Translated: CASSPGQGARKSPLHF.